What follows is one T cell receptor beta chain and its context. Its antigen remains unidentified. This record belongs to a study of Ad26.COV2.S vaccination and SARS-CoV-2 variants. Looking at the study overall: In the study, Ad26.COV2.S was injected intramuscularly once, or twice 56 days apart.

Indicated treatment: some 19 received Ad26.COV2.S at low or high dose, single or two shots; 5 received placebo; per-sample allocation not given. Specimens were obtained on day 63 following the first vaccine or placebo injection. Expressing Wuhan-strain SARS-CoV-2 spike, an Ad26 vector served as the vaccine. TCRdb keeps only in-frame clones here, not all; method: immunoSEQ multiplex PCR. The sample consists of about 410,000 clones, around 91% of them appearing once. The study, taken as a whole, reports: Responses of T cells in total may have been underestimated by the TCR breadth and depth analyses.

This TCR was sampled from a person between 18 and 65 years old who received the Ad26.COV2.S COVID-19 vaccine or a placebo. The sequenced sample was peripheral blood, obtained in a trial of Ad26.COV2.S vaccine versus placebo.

This CDR3 is CAISEWQGAKNIQYF. CDR3 nucleotide sequence: TGTGCCATCAGTGAGTGGCAGGGGGCCAAAAACATTCAGTACTTC. This chain joins TRBV10-3 and TRBJ2-4, with D possibly being TRBD1 (6 bases). The CDR3 runs 15 residues. Between the trimmed V and J ends, which lost 1 base and 1 base, there was a span of 8 bases. The germline V gene encodes CDR1 ENHRY and CDR2 SYGVKD.